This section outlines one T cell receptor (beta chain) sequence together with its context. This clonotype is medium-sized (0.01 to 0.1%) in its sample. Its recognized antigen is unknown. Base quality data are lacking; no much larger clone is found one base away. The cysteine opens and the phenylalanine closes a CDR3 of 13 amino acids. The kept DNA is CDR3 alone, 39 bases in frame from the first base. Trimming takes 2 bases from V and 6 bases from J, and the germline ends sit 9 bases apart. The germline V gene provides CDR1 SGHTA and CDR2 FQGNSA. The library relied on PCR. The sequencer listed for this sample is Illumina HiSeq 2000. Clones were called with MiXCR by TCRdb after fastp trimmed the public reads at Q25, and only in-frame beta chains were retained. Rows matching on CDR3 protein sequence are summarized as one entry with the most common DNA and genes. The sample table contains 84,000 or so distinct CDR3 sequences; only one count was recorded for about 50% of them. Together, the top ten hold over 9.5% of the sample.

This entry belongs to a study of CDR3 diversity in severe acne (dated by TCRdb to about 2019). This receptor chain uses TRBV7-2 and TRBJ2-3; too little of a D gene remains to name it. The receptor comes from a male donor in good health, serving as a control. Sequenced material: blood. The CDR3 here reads CASSLRVRDTQYF. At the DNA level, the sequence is TGTGCCAGCAGCTTAAGGGTTAGGGATACGCAGTATTTT.